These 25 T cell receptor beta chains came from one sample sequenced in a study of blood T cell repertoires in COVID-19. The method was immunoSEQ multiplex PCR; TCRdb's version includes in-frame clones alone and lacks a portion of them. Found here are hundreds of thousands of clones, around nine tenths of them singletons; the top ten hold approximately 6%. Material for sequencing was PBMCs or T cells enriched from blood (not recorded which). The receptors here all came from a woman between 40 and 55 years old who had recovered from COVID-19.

The CDR3 spells CASSTGGETQYF. The CDR3 DNA is TGTGCCAGCAGTACAGGGGGAGAGACCCAGTACTTC. The chain carries TRBV2 and TRBJ2-5; 8 bases match TRBD1. V lost 5 bases and J lost 4; bases outside the gene matches: 0. CDR1 is SNHLY, CDR2 FYNNEI, per germline. This CDR3 has 12 residues.

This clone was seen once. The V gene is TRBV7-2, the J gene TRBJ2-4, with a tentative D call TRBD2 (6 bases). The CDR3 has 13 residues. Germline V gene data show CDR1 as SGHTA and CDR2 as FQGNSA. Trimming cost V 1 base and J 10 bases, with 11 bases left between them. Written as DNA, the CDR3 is TGTGCCAGCAGCTTAGGGGGGGAAGGGATTCAGTACTTC. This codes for CASSLGGEGIQYF.

Written as DNA, the CDR3 is TGTGCCAGCAGCTTTGACAGGATGAAGTTCTTC. Translating gives CASSFDRMKFF. The chain joins TRBV2 to TRBJ2-1; the D gene is possibly TRBD1 (6 bases). V was trimmed by 6 bases and J by 14 bases, leaving 14 bases between them. CDR3 size: 11 residues. The germline V gene encodes CDR1 SNHLY and CDR2 FYNNEI.

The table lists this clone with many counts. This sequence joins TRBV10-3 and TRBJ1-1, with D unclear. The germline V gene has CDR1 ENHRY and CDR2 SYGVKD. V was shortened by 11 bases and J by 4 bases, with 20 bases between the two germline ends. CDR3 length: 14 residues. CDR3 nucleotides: TGTGCCTCAGGAGGGCATACAGAATCCACTGAAGCTTTCTTT. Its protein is CASGGHTESTEAFF.

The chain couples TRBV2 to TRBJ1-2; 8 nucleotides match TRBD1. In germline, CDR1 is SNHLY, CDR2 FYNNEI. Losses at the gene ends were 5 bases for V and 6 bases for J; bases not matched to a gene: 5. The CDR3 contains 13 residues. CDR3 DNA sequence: TGTGCCAGCAGTCCCGACAGGGGAGATGGCTACACCTTC. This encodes CASSPDRGDGYTF.

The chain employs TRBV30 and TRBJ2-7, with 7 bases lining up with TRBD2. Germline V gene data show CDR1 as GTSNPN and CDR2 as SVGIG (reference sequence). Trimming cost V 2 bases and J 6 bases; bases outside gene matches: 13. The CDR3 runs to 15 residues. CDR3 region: CAWSSGGTTGGEQYF. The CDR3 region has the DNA TGTGCCTGGAGTTCCGGGGGGACTACCGGAGGCGAGCAGTACTTC.

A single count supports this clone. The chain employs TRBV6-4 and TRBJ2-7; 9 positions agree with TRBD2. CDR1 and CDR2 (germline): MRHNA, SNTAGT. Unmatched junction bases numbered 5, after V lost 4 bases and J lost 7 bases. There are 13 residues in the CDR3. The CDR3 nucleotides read TGTGCCAGCAGTGCATCTAGCGGGACTGAGCAGTACTTC. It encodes CASSASSGTEQYF.

The DNA of the CDR3 is TGTGCCAGCAGCCCGGGACTAGCGGATCGAGAGACCCAGTACTTC. Its translation is CASSPGLADRETQYF. The gene calls are TRBV7-9 and TRBJ2-5, with TRBD2 identical over 11 bases. V shed 5 bases, J shed 4 bases, and the junction held 6 bases outside the gene matches. Germline CDR1 reads SEHNR; CDR2 reads FQNEAQ (reference sequence). The CDR3 has 15 residues.

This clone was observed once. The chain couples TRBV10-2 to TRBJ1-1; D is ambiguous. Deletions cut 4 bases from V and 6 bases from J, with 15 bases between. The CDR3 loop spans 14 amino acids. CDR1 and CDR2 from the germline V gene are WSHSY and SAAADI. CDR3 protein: CASSVPTFGSEAFF. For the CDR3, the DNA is TGCGCCAGCAGTGTCCCGACATTCGGCTCTGAAGCTTTCTTT.

CDR3 in DNA: TGTGCCAGCAGCCCGACAGGGGCTAACACCGGGGAGCTGTTTTTT. It encodes CASSPTGANTGELFF. The V call is TRBV7-2, the J call TRBJ2-2; 8 bases are a match to TRBD1. Trimming removed 5 bases from V and 2 bases from J; junction bases left unmatched: 4. Per the germline V gene, CDR1 is SGHTA and CDR2 is FQGNSA. The CDR3 has 15 amino acids.

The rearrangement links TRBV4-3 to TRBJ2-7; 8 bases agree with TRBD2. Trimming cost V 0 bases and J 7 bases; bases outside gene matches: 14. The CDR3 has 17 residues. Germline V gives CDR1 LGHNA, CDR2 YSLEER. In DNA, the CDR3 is TGCGCCAGCAGCCAAGATATTAATAGCGGGAACCCCTGGGAGCAGTACTTC. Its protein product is CASSQDINSGNPWEQYF.

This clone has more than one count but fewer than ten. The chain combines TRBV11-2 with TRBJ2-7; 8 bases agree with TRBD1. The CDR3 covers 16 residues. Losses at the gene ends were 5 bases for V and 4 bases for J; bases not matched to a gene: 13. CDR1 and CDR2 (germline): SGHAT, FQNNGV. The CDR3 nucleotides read TGTGCCAGCAGCGGGACGGACAGGGAAGGTAAATACGAGCAGTACTTC. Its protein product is CASSGTDREGKYEQYF.

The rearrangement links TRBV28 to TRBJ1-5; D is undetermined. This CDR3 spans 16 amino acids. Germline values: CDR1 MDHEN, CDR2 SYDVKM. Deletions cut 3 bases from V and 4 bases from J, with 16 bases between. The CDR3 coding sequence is TGTGCCAGCAGTTTTAGTTGGAGAACGGGGAATCAGCCCCAGCATTTT. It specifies CASSFSWRTGNQPQHF.

The CDR3 nucleotides are TGTGCCTGGAGTAGGGGCCCCTACGAGCAGTACTTC. Translation: CAWSRGPYEQYF. The rearrangement links TRBV30 to TRBJ2-7; the D gene is possibly TRBD1 (5 bases). Germline lookup yields CDR1 GTSNPN and CDR2 SVGIG (reference sequence). This CDR3 contains 12 residues. V lost 2 bases to trimming and J lost 2 bases, with 7 bases between them.

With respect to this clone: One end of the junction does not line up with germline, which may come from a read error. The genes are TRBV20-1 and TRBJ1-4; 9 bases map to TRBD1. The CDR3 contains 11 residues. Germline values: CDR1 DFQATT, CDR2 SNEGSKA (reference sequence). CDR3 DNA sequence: TGCAGTGCTAAACGGGACAGGGTTCGGGTTTTT. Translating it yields CSAKRDRVRVF.

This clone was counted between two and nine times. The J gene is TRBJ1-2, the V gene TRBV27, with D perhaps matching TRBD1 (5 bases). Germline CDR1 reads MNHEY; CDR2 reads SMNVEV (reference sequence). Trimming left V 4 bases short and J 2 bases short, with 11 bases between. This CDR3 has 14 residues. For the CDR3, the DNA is TGTGCCAGCAGTTCACAAGACAGCAACTATGGCTACACCTTC. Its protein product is CASSSQDSNYGYTF.

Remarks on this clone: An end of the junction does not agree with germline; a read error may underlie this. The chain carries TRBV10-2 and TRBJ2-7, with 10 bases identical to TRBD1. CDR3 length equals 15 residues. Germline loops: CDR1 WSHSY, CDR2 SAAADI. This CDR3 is CASRDRTGGSYEQYF. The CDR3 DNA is TGCGCCAGCCGTGATCGGACAGGGGGCTCCTACGAGCAGTACTTC.

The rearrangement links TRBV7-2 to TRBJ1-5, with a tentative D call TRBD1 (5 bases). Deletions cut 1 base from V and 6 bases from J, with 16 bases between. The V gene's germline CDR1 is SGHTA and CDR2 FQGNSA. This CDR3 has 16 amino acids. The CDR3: CASSLVGGGSGQPQHF. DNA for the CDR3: TGTGCCAGCAGCTTAGTGGGCGGGGGTTCTGGTCAGCCCCAGCATTTT.

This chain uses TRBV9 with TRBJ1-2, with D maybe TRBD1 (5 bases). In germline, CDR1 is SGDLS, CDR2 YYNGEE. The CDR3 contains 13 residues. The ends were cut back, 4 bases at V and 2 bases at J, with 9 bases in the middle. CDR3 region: CASSNSGNYGYTF. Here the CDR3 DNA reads TGTGCCAGCAGCAATTCAGGGAACTATGGCTACACCTTC.

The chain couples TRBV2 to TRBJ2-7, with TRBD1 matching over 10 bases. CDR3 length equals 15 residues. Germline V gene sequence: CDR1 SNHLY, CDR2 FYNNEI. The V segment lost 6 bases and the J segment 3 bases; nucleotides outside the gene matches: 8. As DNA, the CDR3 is TGTGCCAGCAGCGCCCCGGGACAGGGGAACTACGAGCAGTACTTC. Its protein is CASSAPGQGNYEQYF.

The CDR3 DNA follows: TGTGCCAGCAGCCAAGGACAGGGTCTTTACGAGCAGTACTTC. Translation gives CASSQGQGLYEQYF. This chain connects TRBV3-1 (or the pseudogene TRBV3-2) to TRBJ2-7; 7 bases match TRBD1. The V segment lost 1 base and the J segment 4 bases; nucleotides outside the gene matches: 4. From germline, CDR1 is LGHDT and CDR2 YNNKEL (reference sequence). This CDR3 is 14 amino acids long.

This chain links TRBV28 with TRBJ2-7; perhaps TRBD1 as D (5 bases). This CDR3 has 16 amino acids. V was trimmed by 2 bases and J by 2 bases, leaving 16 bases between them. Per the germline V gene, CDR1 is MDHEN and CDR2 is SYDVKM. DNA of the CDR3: TGTGCCAGCAGTTTAATCGGGTCAGGGAAACCCTACGAGCAGTACTTC. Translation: CASSLIGSGKPYEQYF.

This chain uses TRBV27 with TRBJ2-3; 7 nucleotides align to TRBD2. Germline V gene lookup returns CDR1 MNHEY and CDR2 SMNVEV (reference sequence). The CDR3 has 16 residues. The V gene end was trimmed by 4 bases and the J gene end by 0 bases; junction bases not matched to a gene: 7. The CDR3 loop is CASSWEGSASTDTQYF. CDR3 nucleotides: TGTGCCAGCAGTTGGGAGGGATCGGCAAGCACAGATACGCAGTATTTT.

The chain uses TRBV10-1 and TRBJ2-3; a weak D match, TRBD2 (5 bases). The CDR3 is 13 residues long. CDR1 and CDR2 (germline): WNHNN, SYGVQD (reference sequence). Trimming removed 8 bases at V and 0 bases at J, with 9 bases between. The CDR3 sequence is CASPRDSTDTQYF. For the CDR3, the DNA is TGCGCCAGCCCGAGGGATAGCACAGATACGCAGTATTTT.

The CDR3 loop reads CATSRVGTGRQEETQYF. The CDR3 nucleotides are TGTGCCACCAGCAGAGTAGGGACAGGCCGACAGGAAGAGACCCAGTACTTC. V and J are TRBV15 and TRBJ2-5, with 8 bases that match TRBD1. From germline, CDR1 is LNHNV and CDR2 YYDKDF (reference sequence). CDR3 length: 17 residues. Germline trimming cut 1 base from V and 3 bases from J; bases unmatched to any gene: 10. Full variable domain (rest looked up from reference TRBV15 and TRBJ2-5): DAMVIQNPRYQVTQFGKPVTLSCSQTLNHNVMYWYQQKSSQAPKLLFHYYDKDFNNEADTPDNFQSRRPNTSFCFLDIRSPGLGDTAMYLCATSRVGTGRQEETQYFGPGTRLLVL.